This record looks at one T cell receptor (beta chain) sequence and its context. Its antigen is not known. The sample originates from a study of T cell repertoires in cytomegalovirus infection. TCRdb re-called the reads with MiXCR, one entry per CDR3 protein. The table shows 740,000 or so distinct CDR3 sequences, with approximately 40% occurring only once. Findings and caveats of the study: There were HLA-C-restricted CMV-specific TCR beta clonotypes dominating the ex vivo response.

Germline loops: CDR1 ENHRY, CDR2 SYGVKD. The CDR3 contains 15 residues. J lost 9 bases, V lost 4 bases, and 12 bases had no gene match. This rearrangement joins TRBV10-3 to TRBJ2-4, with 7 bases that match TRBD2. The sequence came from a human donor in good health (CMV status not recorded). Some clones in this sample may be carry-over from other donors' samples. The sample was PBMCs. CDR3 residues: CAISVSGTGSSIQYF. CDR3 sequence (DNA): TGTGCCATCAGTGTCAGCGGGACGGGTTCAAGCATTCAGTACTTC.